Here is one T cell receptor beta chain with its context. Its antigen remains unknown. Amplified TCR beta CDR3 regions were obtained using RNA transcripts as template. The workflow started with a first-round RT-PCR run with HTBI primers and then moved on to a second-round multiplex PCR. TCRdb redid the calling of the multiplex PCR reads with MiXCR, one entry per CDR3 protein. The repertoire holds roughly 1.1 million distinct CDR3 sequences, about two fifths seen once, with approximately 10% in the top ten. Exclusion applied to patients with other autoimmune diseases, uncontrolled infections, pregnancy or lactation. These data belong to a study of Graves' ophthalmopathy and Graves' hyperthyroidism. General study results and limits: Predictions made by the model for ophthalmopathy progression reached approximately 71% sensitivity and around 72% specificity. Blood also carried most expanded thyroid clonotypes exceeding 0.001 frequency.

Germline V lookup: CDR1 SGHTA, CDR2 FQGNSA. The CDR3 runs to 15 residues. Germline trimming cut 5 bases from V and 4 bases from J; bases unmatched to any gene: 9. The sequenced sample consisted of peripheral blood or thyroid tissue (not recorded which). The receptor's source is an adult man with Graves' hyperthyroidism. The genes are TRBV7-2 and TRBJ2-5, with 8 bases aligning to TRBD1. The CDR3 reads CASSRTMTGVETQYF. The CDR3 bases are TGTGCCAGCAGCCGTACAATGACAGGGGTAGAGACCCAGTACTTC.